This record covers a single TCR beta chain. Its antigen is unidentified. CDR1 is SGHTA and CDR2 is FQGNSA in the germline V gene. The CDR3 is 17 residues long. V lost 3 bases and J lost 0; bases outside the gene matches: 2. The PCR had 60 Vbeta and 13 Jbeta primers. Data came from immunoSEQ multiplex PCR; TCRdb stores just in-frame clones and leaves some out. Here the sample spans fewer than 200,000 clones, approximately 80% being singletons. This sample was taken from a study of cytomegalovirus exposure and HLA in healthy donors. Study findings and constraints: With DRB1 most and HLA-C fewest, TCR association rates differed between HLA loci in a later analysis. For presence/absence analyses, sequencing depth was assumed to be roughly uniform across donors. According to the study, 160 or so TCR beta chains were cytomegalovirus-associated. Productive rates of about 87% or about 30% were seen for most TCR beta V segments in an earlier analysis.

The sequenced material came from PBMCs. This clonotype originated in a woman aged 45-65 years in good health and CMV-seronegative. The chain joins TRBV7-2 to TRBJ2-6, with TRBD2 matching over 10 bases. CDR3 sequence: CASSFTSGASGANVLTF. In DNA, the CDR3 is TGTGCCAGCAGCTTTACTAGCGGGGCCTCTGGGGCCAACGTCCTGACTTTC.